In its sample, the clone carrying this TCR beta chain was seen a few times. No antigen is known for it. This entry belongs to a study of T-cell reconstitution after alpha-beta-depleted transplantation in children. General study findings and limits: The origin of high day-60 TCRbeta diversity in some patients lay in surviving recipient T cells and thymic progenitors. Reportedly, roughly two months post-transplant, alpha-beta T cells arose from several hundred expanded graft clones. A year post-transplant, T-cell counts and diversity derived mostly from newly produced T cells.

Germline lookup yields CDR1 SGHRS and CDR2 YFSETQ. J lost 6 bases, V lost 4 bases, and 8 bases had no gene match. The CDR3 is made up of 14 amino acids. TCRbeta library construction was performed incorporating unique molecular identifiers. TCRdb analysed the PCR reads with MiXCR anew, one entry per CDR3 protein. Of almost 600,000 distinct CDR3 sequences listed, 20% to 30% are singletons. This chain connects TRBV5-1 to TRBJ2-7; 9 positions match TRBD2. The origin of this receptor is a boy younger than two with Wiskott-Aldrich syndrome, due to receive a stem cell transplant. Sequencing was performed on PBMCs, taken before TCRalphabeta/CD19-depleted stem cell transplant. The CDR3 DNA is TGCGCCAGCAGCCCTAGCGGGAAAAGGGGCGAGCAGTACTTC. Translating it yields CASSPSGKRGEQYF.